This T cell receptor (beta chain) came from a study of Graves' ophthalmopathy and Graves' hyperthyroidism (dated by TCRdb to between 2018 and 2020). About the full investigation: Peripheral blood samples were taken at the time of initial diagnosis, before any treatment was given. In about 6 hyperthyroidism patients, the T-cell repertoire of thyroid tissue was compared with the T-cell repertoire of blood. Once sampling was done, hyperthyroidism patients were given methimazole at a starting dose of 30 mg daily, while ophthalmopathy patients were given high-dose intravenous methylprednisolone. For independent validation, a separate cohort was made up of fewer than 20 hyperthyroidism patients plus 17 patients who later progressed from hyperthyroidism to ophthalmopathy. The 75 to 100 discovery patients were divided at random into training and test sets in a 7:3 ratio. To explore V-J signatures distinguishing ophthalmopathy from hyperthyroidism, a discovery set of 100 or so patients (about 41 ophthalmopathy, over 55 stable hyperthyroidism) was enrolled. In total, 135 blood samples were TCR-sequenced: approximately 42 ophthalmopathy, some 75 hyperthyroidism and roughly 17 hyperthyroidism-to-ophthalmopathy patients. To tell Graves' ophthalmopathy apart from Graves' hyperthyroidism, and to predict which patients would progress to ophthalmopathy, the study relied on TCR beta repertoire signatures. Broad study findings and their caveats: No statistical method was used to predetermine the sample size, and group allocation was not hidden from the investigators. The 13-signature model separated ophthalmopathy from stable hyperthyroidism with approximately 90% sensitivity and about 81% specificity in cross-validation, and 80%/75% in the test set. In validation, the model predicted ophthalmopathy progression with less than 71% sensitivity and less than 80% specificity; more than ten predicted patients were CT-confirmed with GO in a median of about 6.1 months. Among expanded thyroid clonotypes with frequency above 0.001, most also showed up in blood, which suggests that blood repertoires may reflect the thyroid immune response.

Patients with ophthalmopathy had moderately to severely active disease, with a Clinical Activity Score of 3 or more, a NOSPECS grade of 4 or more, and a disease duration of less than 3 months. Anyone with other autoimmune diseases, uncontrolled infections, pregnancy or lactation was excluded from the study. Diagnosis was based on clinical symptoms, serum thyroxine, TRAb, thyroid ultrasound and orbital computed tomography. Ficoll-Paque density gradient centrifugation was used to isolate PBMCs from around 10 ml of fresh peripheral blood. Total RNA was extracted with Trizol reagent and quality-checked on an Agilent 2100 Bioanalyzer. This clonotype has at least ten counts. Its recognized antigen is unknown. No per-base quality is available; no much larger clone lies one base away. From the cysteine up to the phenylalanine, the CDR3 has a length of 15 residues. Only the CDR3 region is kept as DNA, spanning 45 bases read in frame from base 1. V loses 4 bases, J loses 6 bases, and the germline ends lie 14 bases apart. The germline V gene provides CDR1 SGDLS and CDR2 YYNGEE.

For repertoire sequencing, the TCR beta CDR3 regions were amplified from RNA transcripts. The first round was an RT-PCR using HTBI primers with the Qiagen OneStep RT-PCR kit, and this first round was followed by a second-round multiplex PCR, then size selection and purification. Libraries were sequenced on an Illumina HiSeq2000 using paired-end 100 bp reads. Turning to the authors' computational methods: Reads were processed with SOAPnuke, discarding reads with adapters, uncalled bases, mean Phred below 15, or no exact constant-primer or identifier match. High-quality paired reads were merged with COPE v1.2.5. Each unique nucleotide sequence was treated as a clonotype, and MiTCR v1.1 was used to align the clonotypes to the IMGT TRB V, D and J references. Analysis was restricted to V-J combinations with a frequency above 0.0001, which covered roughly 99% of repertoires. A TCR clonal expansion and chaos score per V-J combination was defined as the ratio of F50 clonal expansion to chaos observed in the TCRdist matrix. Welch's t-statistics and random forest were used to reduce features to about 14 V-J combinations, which were fed into a naive Bayes classifier. The similarity between thyroid and blood repertoires was quantified using the Morisita-Horn index. TCRdb reran the public reads through fastp at Q25 and MiXCR, keeping productive beta chains. Each record represents a unique CDR3 protein, reported with the most common genes and DNA among its rows. TCRdb, not the original authors, processed these V and J calls. In this sample the table shows some 400,000 distinct CDR3 sequences, around 17% of which occur a single time. Of the sample, more than 1.5% falls within the top ten clones.

The V and J genes are TRBV9 and TRBJ1-6; the D gene cannot be named for sure. This sequence was found in a woman aged 18-29 years with Graves' ophthalmopathy. Donor details come from another sample of the same person, matched by shared clones. The sequenced material came from peripheral blood. The CDR3 here reads CASSSGLAGNSPLHF. The DNA sequence is given as TGTGCCAGCAGCTCTGGTCTCGCGGGTAATTCACCCCTCCACTTT. Reference TRBV9 and TRBJ1-6 genes cover what lies past the CDR3, so the full variable domain is DSGVTQTPKHLITATGQRVTLRCSPRSGDLSVYWYQQSLDQGLQFLIQYYNGEERAKGNILERFSAQQFPDLHSELNLSSLELGDSALYFCASSSGLAGNSPLHFGNGTRLTVT.